This T cell receptor (beta chain) was identified during a study of blood T cell repertoires in COVID-19. Study summary: The United States, Italy and Spain were the sources of the acute and convalescent COVID-19 samples. Sources were T cells, B-cell-depleted T cells, or PBMCs; the material itself was cDNA or gDNA.

Germline CDR1 SGHRS, CDR2 YFSETQ. V lost 0 bases, J lost 6 bases, and 5 bases stayed unmatched. The CDR3 runs to 15 residues. Source study methods: It was from reference gene primer amplification that nucleated cell counts were estimated. Sequencing used immunoSEQ multiplex PCR; TCRdb keeps in-frame clones, though not all of them. V, J and clone size were drawn from that table, and D and trimming were deduced from the DNA. The top ten clones hold about 16% of a sample with approximately 110,000 clones, roughly 80% of them seen once. The V gene is TRBV5-1, the J gene TRBJ2-2, with 7 bases lining up with TRBD1. The sequence was obtained from a woman over 75 with acute or convalescent COVID-19. The specimen sequenced was peripheral blood. CDR3 bases: TGCGCCAGCAGCTTGGTAGGGGGCACCCCCGGGGAGCTGTTTTTT. Translation gives CASSLVGGTPGELFF. Looking up the rest from reference TRBV5-1 and TRBJ2-2 gives the full variable domain: KAGVTQTPRYLIKTRGQQVTLSCSPISGHRSVSWYQQTPGQGLQFLFEYFSETQRNKGNFPGRFSGRQFSNSRSEMNVSTLELGDSALYLCASSLVGGTPGELFFGEGSRLTVL.